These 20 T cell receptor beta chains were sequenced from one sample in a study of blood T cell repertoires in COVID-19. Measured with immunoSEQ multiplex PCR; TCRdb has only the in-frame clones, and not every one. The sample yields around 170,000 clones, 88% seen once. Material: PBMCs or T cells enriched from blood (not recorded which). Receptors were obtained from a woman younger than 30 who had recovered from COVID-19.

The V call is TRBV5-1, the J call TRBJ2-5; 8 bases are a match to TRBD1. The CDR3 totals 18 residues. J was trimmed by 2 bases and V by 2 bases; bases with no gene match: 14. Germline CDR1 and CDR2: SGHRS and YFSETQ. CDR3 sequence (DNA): TGCGCCAGCAGCTTAGCAGGGGGCGCCGCAATTTTACAAGAGACCCAGTACTTC. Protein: CASSLAGGAAILQETQYF.

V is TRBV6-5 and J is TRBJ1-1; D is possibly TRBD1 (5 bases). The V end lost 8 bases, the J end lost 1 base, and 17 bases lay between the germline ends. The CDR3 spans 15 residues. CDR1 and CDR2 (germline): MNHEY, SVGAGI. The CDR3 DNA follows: TGTGCCAGCCGTCTAGGGCGAACAGGGAACACTGAAGCTTTCTTT. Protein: CASRLGRTGNTEAFF.

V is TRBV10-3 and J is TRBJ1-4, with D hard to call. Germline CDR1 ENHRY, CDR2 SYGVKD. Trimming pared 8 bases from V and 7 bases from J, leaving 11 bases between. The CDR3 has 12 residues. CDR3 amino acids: CAIGEGGEKLFF. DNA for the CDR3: TGTGCCATCGGAGAAGGTGGTGAAAAACTGTTTTTT.

The DNA of the CDR3 is TGTGCCAGCAGCTCTGGACTAGCGGGAGTAGTTATCTACAATGAGCAGTTCTTC. Translation gives CASSSGLAGVVIYNEQFF. The chain recombines TRBV7-8 with TRBJ2-1; 13 positions agree with TRBD2. The CDR3 loop spans 18 amino acids. Trimming at V came to 4 bases and at J to 3 bases, leaving 9 bases not matched to a gene. Germline loops: CDR1 SGHVS, CDR2 FQNEAQ.

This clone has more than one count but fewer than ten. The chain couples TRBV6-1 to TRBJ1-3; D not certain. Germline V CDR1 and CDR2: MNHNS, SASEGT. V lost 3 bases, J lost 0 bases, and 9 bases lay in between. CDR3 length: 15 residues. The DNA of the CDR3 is TGTGCCAGCAGTGAGTCCCATCCCTCTGGAAACACCATATATTTT. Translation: CASSESHPSGNTIYF.

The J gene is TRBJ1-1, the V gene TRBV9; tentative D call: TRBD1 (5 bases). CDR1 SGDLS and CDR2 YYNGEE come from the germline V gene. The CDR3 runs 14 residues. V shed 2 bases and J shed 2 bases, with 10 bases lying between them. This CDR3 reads CASSVDSVNTEAFF. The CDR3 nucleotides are TGTGCCAGCAGCGTCGACAGCGTTAACACTGAAGCTTTCTTT.

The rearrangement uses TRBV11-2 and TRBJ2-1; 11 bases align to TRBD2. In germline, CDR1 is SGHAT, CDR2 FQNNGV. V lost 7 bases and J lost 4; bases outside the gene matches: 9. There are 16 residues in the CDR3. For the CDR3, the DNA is TGTGCCAGCAACCATACTAGCGGGAGAGGGTACAATGAGCAGTTCTTC. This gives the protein CASNHTSGRGYNEQFF.

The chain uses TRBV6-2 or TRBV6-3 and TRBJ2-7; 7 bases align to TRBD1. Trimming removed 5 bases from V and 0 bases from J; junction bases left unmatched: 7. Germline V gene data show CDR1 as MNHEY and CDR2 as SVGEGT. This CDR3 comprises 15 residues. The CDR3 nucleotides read TGTGCCAGCAGTAGACAGGGCCCCATCTCCTACGAGCAGTACTTC. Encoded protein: CASSRQGPISYEQYF.

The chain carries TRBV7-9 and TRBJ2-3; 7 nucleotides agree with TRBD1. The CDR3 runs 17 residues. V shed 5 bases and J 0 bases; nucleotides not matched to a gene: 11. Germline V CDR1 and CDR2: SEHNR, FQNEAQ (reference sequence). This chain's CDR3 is CASSPIRGQSSTDTQYF. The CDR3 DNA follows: TGTGCCAGCAGCCCGATTAGGGGACAGTCTAGCACAGATACGCAGTATTTT.

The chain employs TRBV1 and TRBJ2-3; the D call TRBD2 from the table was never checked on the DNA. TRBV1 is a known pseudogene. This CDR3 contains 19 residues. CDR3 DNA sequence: TGCACCAGCAGCCAAGGTGAGCGGAAAGGTCACCAGCCGGCAGATACGCAGTATTTT. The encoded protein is CTSSQGERKGHQPADTQYF.

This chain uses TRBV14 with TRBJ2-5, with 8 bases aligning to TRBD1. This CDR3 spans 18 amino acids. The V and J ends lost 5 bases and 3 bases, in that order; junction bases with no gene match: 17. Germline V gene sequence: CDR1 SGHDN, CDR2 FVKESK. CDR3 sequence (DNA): TGTGCCAGCAGCGCCCGCCCGGACAGGGAGAGCCTTGAAGAGACCCAGTACTTC. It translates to CASSARPDRESLEETQYF.

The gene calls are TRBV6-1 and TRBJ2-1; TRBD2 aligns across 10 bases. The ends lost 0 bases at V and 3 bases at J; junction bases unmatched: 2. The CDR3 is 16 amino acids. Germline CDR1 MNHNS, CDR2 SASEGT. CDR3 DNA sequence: TGTGCCAGCAGTGAAGCGCCTAGCGGGGGCTACAATGAGCAGTTCTTC. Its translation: CASSEAPSGGYNEQFF.

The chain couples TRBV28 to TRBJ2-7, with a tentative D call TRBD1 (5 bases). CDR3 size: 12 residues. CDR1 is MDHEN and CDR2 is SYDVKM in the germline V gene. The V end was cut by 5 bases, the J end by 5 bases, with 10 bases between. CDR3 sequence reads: CASSLRQHEQYF. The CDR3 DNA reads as TGTGCCAGCAGTCTAAGACAGCACGAGCAGTACTTC.

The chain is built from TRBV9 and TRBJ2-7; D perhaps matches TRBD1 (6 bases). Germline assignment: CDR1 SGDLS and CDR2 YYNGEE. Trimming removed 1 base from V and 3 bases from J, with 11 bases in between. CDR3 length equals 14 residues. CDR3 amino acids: CASSVSQGNYEQYF. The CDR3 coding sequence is TGTGCCAGCAGCGTATCACAGGGAAACTACGAGCAGTACTTC.

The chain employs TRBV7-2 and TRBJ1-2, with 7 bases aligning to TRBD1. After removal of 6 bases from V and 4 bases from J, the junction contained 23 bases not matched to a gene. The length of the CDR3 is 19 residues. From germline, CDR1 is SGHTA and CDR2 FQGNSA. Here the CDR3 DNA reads TGTGCCAGCAGTCGCCCCGGAGCCCTGCCCGGGACAGACGGCTATGGCTACACCTTC. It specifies CASSRPGALPGTDGYGYTF.

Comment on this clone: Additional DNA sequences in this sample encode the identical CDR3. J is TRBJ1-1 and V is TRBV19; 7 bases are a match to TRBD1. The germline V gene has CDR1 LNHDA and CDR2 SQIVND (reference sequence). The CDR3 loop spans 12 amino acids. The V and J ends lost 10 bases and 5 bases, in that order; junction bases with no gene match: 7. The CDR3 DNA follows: TGTGCCACCTCCGACAGGGTAACTGAAGCTTTCTTT. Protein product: CATSDRVTEAFF.

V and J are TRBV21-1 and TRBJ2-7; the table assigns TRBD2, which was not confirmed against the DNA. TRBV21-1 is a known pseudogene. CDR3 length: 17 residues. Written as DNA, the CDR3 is TGTGCCAGCAGCAAAGGCCCCACTAGCGGACTAACCTACGAGCAGTACTTC. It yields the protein CASSKGPTSGLTYEQYF.

The CDR3, as DNA: TGTGCCAGCAGCCCCGGACTAGCGGGGGGGCGGTCCTACAATGAGCAGTTCTTC. Protein product: CASSPGLAGGRSYNEQFF. The V call is TRBV11-2, the J call TRBJ2-1, with TRBD2 matching 15 bases. Looked up from germline, CDR1 is SGHAT and CDR2 is FQNNGV. The J segment lost 1 base and the V segment lost 5 bases, leaving 6 bases of the junction unmatched. There are 18 residues in the CDR3.

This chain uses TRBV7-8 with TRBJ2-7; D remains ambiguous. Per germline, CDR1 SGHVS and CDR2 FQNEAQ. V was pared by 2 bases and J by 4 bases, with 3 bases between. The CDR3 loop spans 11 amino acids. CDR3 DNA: TGTGCCAGCAGCTTATCGTACGAGCAGTACTTC. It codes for CASSLSYEQYF.

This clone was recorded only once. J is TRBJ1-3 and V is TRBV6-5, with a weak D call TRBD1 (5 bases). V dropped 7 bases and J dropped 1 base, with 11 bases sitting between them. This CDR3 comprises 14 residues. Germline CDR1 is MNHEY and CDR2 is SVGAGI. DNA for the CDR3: TGTGCCAGCATCCCCCAGGGTTCTGGAAACACCATATATTTT. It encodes CASIPQGSGNTIYF.